The T cell receptor (beta chain) described here comes from a study of cytomegalovirus exposure and HLA in healthy donors. Study findings and constraints: What a later analysis showed was that several of the most significant clusters appeared linked to common viral pathogens.

On this clone: No antigen is known for it.

Primers: 60 Vbeta forward and 13 Jbeta reverse. The assay was immunoSEQ multiplex PCR, and TCRdb's table has in-frame clones only and misses some. The sample yields some 54,000 clones, approximately 73% seen once. This TCR was recovered from a man between 18 and 35 years old in good health and CMV-seronegative. The sequenced material came from PBMCs.

CDR3 loop: CASSLVAGATYNEQFF. The CDR3 region has the DNA TGTGCCAGCAGCTTAGTCGCGGGAGCCACCTACAATGAGCAGTTCTTC. The genes are TRBV7-2 and TRBJ2-1; 7 bases are shared with TRBD2. CDR3 length: 16 amino acids. V lost 1 base, J lost 2 bases, and 5 bases stayed unmatched. CDR1 and CDR2 from the germline V gene are SGHTA and FQGNSA.